Here is one T cell receptor beta chain with its context. These data are taken from a study of T cells in tuberculosis. Sorting used thawed, overnight-rested PBMC stained with anti-CD3, a viability dye and GMM-loaded CD1B tetramer. C32 glucose monomycolate from Rhodococcus equi was loaded onto the CD1B tetramers. V dropped 0 bases and J dropped 3 bases, with 11 bases sitting between them. The CDR3 has 15 residues. Chain pairing is unknown; alpha and beta were sequenced separately. Clones were sequenced by immunoSEQ multiplex PCR, and TCRdb holds only the in-frame ones, with some missing. This table has roughly 60,000 clones, approximately 80% appearing once.

The receptor was derived from an adult woman with latent tuberculosis. The J gene is TRBJ2-5, the V gene TRBV23-1; D perhaps matches TRBD2 (5 bases). TRBV23-1 is known as an ORF, though its function is uncertain. Sequencing was done on a sample of CD1b-GMM tetramer-negative cells sorted from PBMCs. The DNA for the CDR3 is TGCGCCAGCAGTCAATCTGAGGGCAGCGAAGAGACCCAGTACTTC. This sequence encodes CASSQSEGSEETQYF.